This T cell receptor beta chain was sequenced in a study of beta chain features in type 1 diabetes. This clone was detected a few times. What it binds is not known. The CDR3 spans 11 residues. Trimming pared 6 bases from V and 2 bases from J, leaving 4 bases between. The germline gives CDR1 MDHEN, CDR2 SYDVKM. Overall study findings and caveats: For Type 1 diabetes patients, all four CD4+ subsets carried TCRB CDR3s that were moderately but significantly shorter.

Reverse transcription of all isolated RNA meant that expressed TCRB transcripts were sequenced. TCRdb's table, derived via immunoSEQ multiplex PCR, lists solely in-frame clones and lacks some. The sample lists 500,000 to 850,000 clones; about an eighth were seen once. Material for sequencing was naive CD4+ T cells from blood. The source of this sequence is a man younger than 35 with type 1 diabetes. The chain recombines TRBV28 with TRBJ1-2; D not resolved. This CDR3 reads CASSNNYGYTF. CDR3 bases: TGTGCCAGCAGCAACAACTATGGCTACACCTTC.